Shown below are 14 T cell receptor beta chains from a single sample sequenced in a study of blood T cell repertoires in COVID-19. The method was immunoSEQ multiplex PCR; TCRdb's version includes in-frame clones alone and lacks a portion of them. The top ten clones hold 3% to 4% of a sample with roughly 340,000 clones, around 91% of them seen once. The specimen sequenced was peripheral blood. Every receptor here comes from a woman aged 18-30 years who had recovered from COVID-19.

This chain connects TRBV6-5 to TRBJ1-2; a weak D match, TRBD1 (6 bases). V dropped 5 bases and J dropped 3 bases, with 16 bases sitting between them. CDR1 is MNHEY, CDR2 SVGAGI, per germline. The CDR3 is made up of 15 amino acids. CDR3: CASSNNRVGYYGYTF. The CDR3 DNA sequence: TGTGCCAGCAGTAATAACAGGGTGGGGTACTATGGCTACACCTTC.

This clone occurred a few times. The J gene is TRBJ1-4, the V gene TRBV7-9, with 9 bases fitting TRBD1. This CDR3 comprises 16 residues. J was trimmed by 6 bases and V by 0 bases; bases with no gene match: 5. CDR1 is SEHNR, CDR2 FQNEAQ, per germline (reference sequence). The CDR3 is CASSLAYRGQDEKLFF. The CDR3 bases are TGTGCCAGCAGCTTAGCATACAGGGGGCAGGATGAAAAACTGTTTTTT.

In this sample, this clone turned up once. The chain uses TRBV3-1 (or the pseudogene TRBV3-2) and TRBJ2-1; 9 bases are a match to TRBD2. Germline V gives CDR1 LGHDT, CDR2 YNNKEL (reference sequence). The ends lost 4 bases at V and 8 bases at J; junction bases unmatched: 9. The CDR3 runs 15 residues. CDR3: CASSLGTSPSDEQFF. CDR3 nucleotide sequence: TGTGCCAGCAGCCTCGGGACTAGCCCTAGCGATGAGCAGTTCTTC.

This clone was detected only once. The chain is built from TRBV7-8 and TRBJ1-3; tentatively, D is TRBD1 (6 bases). The CDR3 has 15 amino acids. Germline V lookup: CDR1 SGHVS, CDR2 FQNEAQ. Trimming shortened V by 4 bases and J by 3 bases, and 13 bases separated the two germline ends. The CDR3 DNA reads as TGTGCCAGCAGCTCCAGAGGGGGGGTTGGAAACACCATATATTTT. It yields the protein CASSSRGGVGNTIYF.

The chain has TRBV10-3 and TRBJ1-2, with D unresolved. The CDR3 is 12 residues long. V lost 6 bases and J 4 bases, leaving 9 bases between the germline ends. CDR1 and CDR2 from the germline V gene are ENHRY and SYGVKD. The CDR3 DNA reads as TGTGCCATCAGCGGCGACATCTATGGCTACACCTTC. This sequence encodes CAISGDIYGYTF.

The J gene is TRBJ1-3, the V gene TRBV15; D is unresolved. Trimming removed 1 base from V and 2 bases from J, with 9 bases in between. Germline assignment: CDR1 LNHNV and CDR2 YYDKDF (reference sequence). The CDR3 consists of 15 residues. The CDR3, as DNA: TGTGCCACCAGCAGAGCCTCGAGTCCTGGAAACACCATATATTTT. Its protein is CATSRASSPGNTIYF.

The chain is built from TRBV7-9 and TRBJ1-1, with D unclear. The CDR3 length is 15 residues. From germline, CDR1 is SEHNR and CDR2 FQNEAQ (reference sequence). Trimming removed 1 base from V and 2 bases from J, with 11 bases in between. The CDR3 region is CASSLVLSVNTEAFF. Written as DNA, the CDR3 is TGTGCCAGCAGCTTAGTGTTAAGCGTAAACACTGAAGCTTTCTTT.

This chain joins TRBV11-2 and TRBJ2-7, with TRBD1 matching 7 bases. CDR1 SGHAT and CDR2 FQNNGV come from the germline V gene. The ends lost 5 bases at V and 2 bases at J; junction bases unmatched: 6. CDR3 length: 14 residues. The CDR3 sequence is CASSLGTATYEQYV. DNA for the CDR3: TGTGCCAGCAGCCTTGGGACAGCTACCTACGAGCAGTACGTC.

This chain uses TRBV19 with TRBJ1-5; D may be TRBD1 (6 bases). Looked up from germline, CDR1 is LNHDA and CDR2 is SQIVND (reference sequence). The CDR3 is 16 amino acids. The ends were cut back, 7 bases at V and 6 bases at J, with 22 bases in the middle. CDR3 sequence (DNA): TGTGCCAGTACCTCTCCCGAGGGGGGGGGCGGTCAGCCCCAGCATTTT. Translation gives CASTSPEGGGGQPQHF.

This clone was observed many times. The genes are TRBV5-1 and TRBJ2-1, with 10 bases fitting TRBD1. This CDR3 region has 14 residues. Germline V gene lookup returns CDR1 SGHRS and CDR2 YFSETQ. V was pared by 4 bases and J by 6 bases, with 4 bases of the junction left unmatched. The CDR3 is CASSTGQGSNEQFF. The CDR3 DNA reads TGCGCCAGCAGCACGGGACAGGGGAGCAATGAGCAGTTCTTC.

The chain combines TRBV4-3 with TRBJ2-3; 10 nucleotides match TRBD2. The ends lost 0 bases at V and 4 bases at J; junction bases unmatched: 10. Germline V gene data show CDR1 as LGHNA and CDR2 as YSLEER. CDR3 size: 18 residues. CDR3 amino acids: CASSQDRIAGGRPDTQYF. CDR3 nucleotides: TGCGCCAGCAGCCAAGATCGGATAGCGGGAGGCCGGCCAGATACGCAGTATTTT.

The rearrangement joins TRBV24-1 to TRBJ2-5, with 7 bases matching TRBD1. The germline gives CDR1 KGHDR, CDR2 SFDVKD. V lost 4 bases and J lost 2; bases outside the gene matches: 9. CDR3 size: 16 residues. Written as DNA, the CDR3 is TGTGCCACCAGTGACCCAGGACAGGTTCATCAAGAGACCCAGTACTTC. It yields the protein CATSDPGQVHQETQYF.

The chain carries TRBV3-1 (or the pseudogene TRBV3-2) and TRBJ1-5; weak D call: TRBD1 (5 bases). Germline V gene lookup returns CDR1 LGHDT and CDR2 YNNKEL (reference sequence). CDR3 length: 18 amino acids. The V end was cut by 1 base, the J end by 0 bases, with 16 bases between. In DNA form, the CDR3 reads TGTGCCAGCAGCCAAGCGAGCGACAGCCCCTATAGCAATCAGCCCCAGCATTTT. Protein product: CASSQASDSPYSNQPQHF.

This sequence joins TRBV3-1 (or the pseudogene TRBV3-2) and TRBJ1-3, with D possibly being TRBD1 (6 bases). The CDR3 is 18 residues long. V shed 3 bases and J shed 0 bases, with 18 bases lying between them. Looked up from germline, CDR1 is LGHDT and CDR2 is YNNKEL (reference sequence). CDR3 sequence: CASSHQSGVFSSGNTIYF. As DNA, the CDR3 is TGTGCCAGCAGCCATCAATCAGGGGTCTTCTCCTCTGGAAACACCATATATTTT.